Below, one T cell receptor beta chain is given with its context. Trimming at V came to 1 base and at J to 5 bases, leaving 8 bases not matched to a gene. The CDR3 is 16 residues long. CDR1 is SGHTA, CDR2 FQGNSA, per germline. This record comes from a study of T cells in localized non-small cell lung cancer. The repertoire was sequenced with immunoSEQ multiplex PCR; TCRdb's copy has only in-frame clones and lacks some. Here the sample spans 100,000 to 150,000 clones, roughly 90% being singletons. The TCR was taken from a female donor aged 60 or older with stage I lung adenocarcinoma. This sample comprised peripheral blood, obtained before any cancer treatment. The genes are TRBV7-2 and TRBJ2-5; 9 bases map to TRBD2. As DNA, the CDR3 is TGTGCCAGCAGCTTAGTAGGAGCGGGAGGATGGGAGACCCAGTACTTC. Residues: CASSLVGAGGWETQYF.